The 15 T cell receptor beta chains below come from one sample, sequenced in a study of response to subunit inactivated influenza vaccine. TCRdb called the RT-PCR reads again in MiXCR, with one record for every CDR3 protein. Found here are a few hundred thousand distinct CDR3 sequences, 7.2% of them singletons; the top ten hold around 14%. This specimen consisted of PBMCs from blood, obtained around 25 months after vaccination. The receptors were gathered from a man between 50 and 70 years old who received an inactivated influenza vaccine.

This clonotype was observed a handful of times. CDR3 amino acids: CASSSPILTQNNNEQFF. CDR3 nucleotide sequence: TGCGCCAGCAGCTCTCCTATTTTAACTCAAAACAACAATGAGCAGTTCTTC. V is TRBV5-1 and J is TRBJ2-1, with D unresolved. V was trimmed by 3 bases and J by 5 bases, leaving 21 bases between them. The germline V gene has CDR1 SGHRS and CDR2 YFSETQ. This CDR3 is 17 amino acids long.

This clonotype turned up a few times. The chain carries TRBV5-1 and TRBJ1-4; unclear D gene. In germline, CDR1 is SGHRS, CDR2 YFSETQ. The V gene lost 0 bases and the J gene lost 0 bases, with 9 bases spanning the gap. The CDR3 has 16 residues. DNA for the CDR3: TGCGCCAGCAGCTTGGGGCCTTTTGCAACTAATGAAAAACTGTTTTTT. Translation: CASSLGPFATNEKLFF. The entire variable domain, with the rest obtained from reference TRBV5-1 and TRBJ1-4, is as follows: KAGVTQTPRYLIKTRGQQVTLSCSPISGHRSVSWYQQTPGQGLQFLFEYFSETQRNKGNFPGRFSGRQFSNSRSEMNVSTLELGDSALYLCASSLGPFATNEKLFFGSGTQLSVL.

This clonotype was observed many times. This chain uses TRBV27 with TRBJ2-7; D may be TRBD1 (6 bases). Germline V gives CDR1 MNHEY, CDR2 SMNVEV (reference sequence). The CDR3 loop spans 14 amino acids. The V gene lost 5 bases and the J gene lost 4 bases, with 15 bases spanning the gap. CDR3 in DNA: TGTGCCAGCAGTCAATACAGGGATCCGTACGAGCAGTACTTC. Its translation is CASSQYRDPYEQYF.

This chain links TRBV12-3 or TRBV12-4 with TRBJ1-5; D remains unclear. Trimming removed 4 bases from V and 0 bases from J, with 10 bases in between. The CDR3 runs 15 residues. In nucleotides, the CDR3 is TGTGCCAGCAGTTATTGGTACAATAGCAATCAGCCCCAGCATTTT. Its translation: CASSYWYNSNQPQHF.

This clonotype was found many times. The genes are TRBV12-3 or TRBV12-4 and TRBJ2-3, with 10 bases fitting TRBD2. The CDR3 consists of 16 residues. Unmatched junction bases numbered 8, after V lost 2 bases and J lost 6 bases. The CDR3 loop is CASSLLQRGGADTQYF. CDR3 nucleotide sequence: TGTGCCAGCAGTTTACTGCAGCGGGGGGGCGCTGATACGCAGTATTTT.

The chain is built from TRBV7-9 and TRBJ2-3; possible D gene TRBD1, 6 bases. Germline-derived CDR1 and CDR2 are SEHNR and FQNEAQ (reference sequence). With 7 bases removed from V and 4 bases from J, the gap between germline ends came to 18 bases. The CDR3 is made up of 15 amino acids. CDR3 residues: CASTIPQGDPDTQYF. The CDR3 region has the DNA TGTGCCAGCACGATCCCACAGGGTGACCCAGATACGCAGTATTTT.

V gene TRBV20-1 combines with J gene TRBJ2-5; 9 bases agree with TRBD1. The CDR3 is made up of 13 amino acids. The trim removed 5 bases at V and 5 bases at J, leaving 6 bases unmatched. Germline V CDR1 and CDR2: DFQATT, SNEGSKA (reference sequence). The CDR3 DNA reads as TGCAGTGCTGGGGACAGGGCGGGGGAGACCCAGTACTTC. Translating it yields CSAGDRAGETQYF.

The chain carries TRBV5-1 and TRBJ2-3; 9 bases are a match to TRBD1. Trimming at V came to 1 base and at J to 2 bases, leaving 5 bases not matched to a gene. Germline-derived CDR1 and CDR2 are SGHRS and YFSETQ. CDR3 length: 16 residues. The CDR3 nucleotides read TGCGCCAGCAGCTTGAGTTGGACAGGGGCCACAGATACGCAGTATTTT. Residues: CASSLSWTGATDTQYF. Full variable domain (outside the CDR3, taken from reference TRBV5-1 and TRBJ2-3): KAGVTQTPRYLIKTRGQQVTLSCSPISGHRSVSWYQQTPGQGLQFLFEYFSETQRNKGNFPGRFSGRQFSNSRSEMNVSTLELGDSALYLCASSLSWTGATDTQYFGPGTRLTVL.

The V gene is TRBV28, the J gene TRBJ1-2; 8 positions match TRBD1. J was trimmed by 2 bases and V by 5 bases; bases with no gene match: 7. CDR1 is MDHEN, CDR2 SYDVKM, per germline. The CDR3 is 15 residues long. The chain's CDR3 is CASSRTGRGNYGYTF. CDR3 bases: TGTGCCAGCAGTCGGACAGGGAGAGGGAACTATGGCTACACCTTC.

There are a few counts of this clonotype. This chain links TRBV7-9 with TRBJ2-3, with TRBD2 matching over 8 bases. The CDR3 is made up of 16 amino acids. V was clipped by 4 bases and J by 3 bases; unmatched bases: 9. From germline, CDR1 is SEHNR and CDR2 FQNEAQ (reference sequence). CDR3 coding DNA: TGTGCCAGCAGCTCCGGCGTTAGCGGGATAACAGATACGCAGTATTTT. It encodes CASSSGVSGITDTQYF.

Ten or more counts support this clonotype. V usage is TRBV11-3 and J usage is TRBJ2-5, with TRBD1 matching 7 bases. The ends lost 3 bases at V and 3 bases at J; junction bases unmatched: 1. The CDR3 contains 13 residues. From germline, CDR1 is SGHNT and CDR2 YENEEA. DNA for the CDR3: TGTGCCAGCAGCTTGACAGGGAAAGAGACCCAGTACTTC. Protein product: CASSLTGKETQYF.

This clonotype appeared a few times. The V and J genes are TRBV12-3 or TRBV12-4 and TRBJ2-7; no firm D call. V was pared by 4 bases and J by 0 bases, with 13 bases between. The CDR3 has 15 amino acids. CDR3 sequence reads: CASSSSPIGSYEQYF. In DNA, the CDR3 is TGTGCCAGCAGTTCCTCTCCGATAGGCTCCTACGAGCAGTACTTC.

This clonotype was observed a handful of times. The chain carries TRBV6-1 and TRBJ2-2; D remains unclear. The V end lost 2 bases, the J end lost 1 base, and 11 bases lay between the germline ends. The CDR3 loop spans 16 amino acids. CDR1 is MNHNS and CDR2 is SASEGT in the germline V gene. CDR3 protein: CASSEIQRRNTGELFF. The CDR3 DNA follows: TGTGCCAGCAGTGAAATCCAGCGCCGGAACACCGGGGAGCTGTTTTTT.

The chain combines TRBV2 with TRBJ1-2; D ambiguous. Trimming took 4 bases from V and 4 from J, leaving 19 bases between them. The CDR3 has 16 amino acids. CDR1 is SNHLY, CDR2 FYNNEI, per germline. The CDR3 is CASSVPSTTEVYGYTF. For the CDR3, the DNA is TGTGCCAGCAGTGTACCCTCGACTACCGAAGTCTATGGCTACACCTTC.

This clonotype was detected only a few times. V and J are TRBV7-8 and TRBJ2-1, with TRBD2 as a possible D gene (7 bases). The CDR3 is 17 residues long. The V end was cut by 5 bases, the J end by 2 bases, with 19 bases between. Germline assignment: CDR1 SGHVS and CDR2 FQNEAQ. The chain's CDR3 is CASSQSRWGGTYNEQFF. In DNA form, the CDR3 reads TGTGCCAGCAGCCAAAGTAGATGGGGGGGCACCTACAATGAGCAGTTCTTC.